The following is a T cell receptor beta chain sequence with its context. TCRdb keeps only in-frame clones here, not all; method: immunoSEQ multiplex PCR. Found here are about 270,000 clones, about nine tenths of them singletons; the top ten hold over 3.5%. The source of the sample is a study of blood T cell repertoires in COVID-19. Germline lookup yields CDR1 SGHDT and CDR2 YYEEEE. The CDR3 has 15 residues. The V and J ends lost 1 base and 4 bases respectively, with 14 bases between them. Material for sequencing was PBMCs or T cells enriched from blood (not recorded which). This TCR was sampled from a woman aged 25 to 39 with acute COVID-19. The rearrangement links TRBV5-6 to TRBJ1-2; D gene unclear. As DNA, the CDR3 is TGTGCCAGCAGCTTGTCGGTGAGGGAGGTCTATGGCTACACCTTC. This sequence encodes CASSLSVREVYGYTF.